This is a list of T cell receptor beta chains from one sample in a study of T cell responses to AZD1222 COVID-19 vaccine. TCRdb keeps only in-frame clones here, not all; method: immunoSEQ multiplex PCR. The sample has roughly 120,000 clones, less than 90% seen once; the top ten hold about 2.4%. This specimen was peripheral blood, taken on day 0 of AZD1222 vaccination. These receptors came from an adult in good health. The CDR3 runs from the conserved cysteine through the conserved F or W. D genes are given only for firm matches. Clone size is given for some rows only: seen once, a few or many times, or a class if the clone is expanded.

j_call: TRBJ1-6
v_call: TRBV10-3
clone_size: -
d_call: -
cdr3_aa: CAISFGLNSPLHF
cdr3_nt: TGTGCCATCAGTTTTGGCCTTAATTCACCCCTCCACTTT

j_call: TRBJ1-3
v_call: TRBV7-2
clone_size: -
d_call: -
cdr3_aa: CASSPLLGNTIYF
cdr3_nt: TGTGCCAGCAGCCCCCTCCTCGGAAACACCATATATTTT

j_call: TRBJ2-2
v_call: TRBV7-6
clone_size: -
d_call: TRBD2
cdr3_aa: CASSNRLAGGGGELFF
cdr3_nt: TGTGCCAGCAGCAACCGACTAGCGGGAGGCGGCGGGGAGCTGTTTTTT

j_call: TRBJ2-7
v_call: TRBV5-8
clone_size: -
d_call: -
cdr3_aa: CASSRRTVGRAYEQYF
cdr3_nt: TGTGCCAGCAGTAGGCGGACAGTTGGTCGGGCCTACGAGCAGTACTTC

j_call: TRBJ2-1
v_call: TRBV28
clone_size: -
d_call: TRBD1
cdr3_aa: CATLRDSSYNEQFF
cdr3_nt: TGTGCCACTCTCCGGGACAGCTCCTACAATGAGCAGTTCTTC

j_call: TRBJ2-2
v_call: TRBV6-1
clone_size: -
d_call: TRBD2
cdr3_aa: CASSENIRGGVGTVGELFF
cdr3_nt: TGTGCCAGCAGTGAAAATATTCGGGGGGGCGTCGGAACGGTCGGGGAGCTGTTTTTT

j_call: TRBJ1-1
v_call: TRBV14
clone_size: once
d_call: TRBD1
cdr3_aa: CASSPMRDRGTEAFF
cdr3_nt: TGTGCCAGCAGCCCCATGCGGGACAGGGGGACTGAAGCTTTCTTT

j_call: TRBJ2-3
v_call: TRBV24-1
clone_size: -
d_call: -
cdr3_aa: CATSVPPTDTQYF
cdr3_nt: TGTGCCACCAGTGTCCCCCCCACAGATACGCAGTATTTT

j_call: TRBJ1-4
v_call: TRBV7-6
clone_size: -
d_call: -
cdr3_aa: CASSLAQGNEKLFF
cdr3_nt: TGTGCCAGCAGCTTAGCGCAGGGTAATGAAAAACTGTTTTTT

j_call: TRBJ2-7
v_call: TRBV5-1
clone_size: -
d_call: -
cdr3_aa: CASSSDPAANYEQYF
cdr3_nt: TGCGCCAGCAGCTCAGACCCGGCTGCGAACTACGAGCAGTACTTC

j_call: TRBJ1-5
v_call: TRBV19
clone_size: -
d_call: -
cdr3_aa: CASSAGSINQPQHF
cdr3_nt: TGTGCCAGTAGCGCCGGGTCGATCAATCAGCCCCAGCATTTT

j_call: TRBJ2-3
v_call: TRBV5-4
clone_size: -
d_call: -
cdr3_aa: CASSPGPGPSTDTQYF
cdr3_nt: TGTGCCAGCAGCCCCGGACCAGGACCGAGCACAGATACGCAGTATTTT

j_call: TRBJ2-7
v_call: TRBV10-2
clone_size: -
d_call: -
cdr3_aa: CASSESLRAYEQYF
cdr3_nt: TGCGCCAGCAGTGAGTCTCTTAGGGCGTACGAGCAGTACTTC

j_call: TRBJ2-1
v_call: TRBV12-5
clone_size: -
d_call: -
cdr3_aa: CASGRGSSYNEQFF
cdr3_nt: TGTGCTAGTGGCCGCGGGTCCTCCTACAATGAGCAGTTCTTC

j_call: TRBJ2-1
v_call: TRBV18
clone_size: -
d_call: TRBD2
cdr3_aa: CASSPPTSPPYNEQFF
cdr3_nt: TGTGCCAGCTCACCACCGACTAGCCCCCCCTACAATGAGCAGTTCTTC

j_call: TRBJ2-2
v_call: TRBV27
clone_size: once
d_call: -
cdr3_aa: CASSFRSVAELFF
cdr3_nt: TGTGCCAGCAGTTTTCGTTCGGTGGCCGAGCTGTTTTTT

j_call: TRBJ2-2
v_call: TRBV15
clone_size: -
d_call: TRBD2
cdr3_aa: CATSRDSLPWGGDTGELFF
cdr3_nt: TGTGCCACCAGCAGAGATTCCCTCCCCTGGGGGGGTGACACCGGGGAGCTGTTTTTT

j_call: TRBJ1-4
v_call: TRBV5-4
clone_size: -
d_call: -
cdr3_aa: CASSLGRQPNEKLFF
cdr3_nt: TGTGCCAGCAGCTTAGGGAGACAGCCTAATGAAAAACTGTTTTTT

j_call: TRBJ2-1
v_call: TRBV7-2
clone_size: -
d_call: -
cdr3_aa: CASSLHGGAVGDEQFF
cdr3_nt: TGTGCCAGCAGCTTACACGGGGGTGCTGTTGGCGATGAGCAGTTCTTC

j_call: TRBJ1-2
v_call: TRBV3-1/TRBV3-2
clone_size: -
d_call: TRBD1
cdr3_aa: CASSQAPDRGRRVTF
cdr3_nt: TGTGCCAGCAGCCAAGCTCCGGACAGGGGGCGGCGGGTTACCTTC

j_call: TRBJ1-1
v_call: TRBV6-6
clone_size: -
d_call: -
cdr3_aa: CASSPRNTEAFF
cdr3_nt: TGTGCCAGCAGCCCCAGGAACACTGAAGCTTTCTTT

j_call: TRBJ2-7
v_call: TRBV18
clone_size: -
d_call: -
cdr3_aa: CASSPLPSGSSYEQYF
cdr3_nt: TGTGCCAGCTCCCCACTTCCCTCAGGGAGCTCCTACGAGCAGTACTTC

j_call: TRBJ2-1
v_call: TRBV28
clone_size: -
d_call: -
cdr3_aa: CASSPTTRASEQFF
cdr3_nt: TGTGCCAGCAGTCCGACTACTAGGGCCAGTGAGCAGTTCTTC